These 26 T cell receptor beta chains were sequenced from one sample in a study of technical replicates of blood from a few donors. TCRdb's table, derived via immunoSEQ multiplex PCR, lists solely in-frame clones and lacks some. Here the sample spans 50,000 to 70,000 clones, 85% to 95% being singletons. The sequenced sample was PBMCs. The receptors originated from a human donor in good health. Some clones in this sample may be carry-over from other donors' samples.

This chain links TRBV7-2 with TRBJ2-2, with 11 bases aligning to TRBD2. The germline V gene encodes CDR1 SGHTA and CDR2 FQGNSA. The CDR3 consists of 15 residues. The V gene end was trimmed by 6 bases and the J gene end by 7 bases; junction bases not matched to a gene: 7. As DNA, the CDR3 is TGTGCCAGCAGGAGTGGACTAGCGGGCCGCGGGGAGCTGTTTTTT. It is translated as CASRSGLAGRGELFF.

The chain couples TRBV4-2 to TRBJ1-1; no definite D call. Trimming stripped 1 base from V and 0 bases from J, with 3 bases between. In germline, CDR1 is LGHNA, CDR2 YNFKEQ. The CDR3 loop spans 13 amino acids. DNA for the CDR3: TGTGCCAGCAGCCAAGCGGTGAACACTGAAGCTTTCTTT. It translates to CASSQAVNTEAFF.

This clone was detected once. The chain couples TRBV6-1 to TRBJ2-2; TRBD2 matches at 7 bases. V was clipped by 4 bases and J by 1 base; unmatched bases: 6. Germline V gene lookup returns CDR1 MNHNS and CDR2 SASEGT. This CDR3 has 16 residues. Here the CDR3 DNA reads TGTGCCAGCAGTGCTAGCATAGCGGGGAACACCGGGGAGCTGTTTTTT. Amino acids: CASSASIAGNTGELFF.

V usage is TRBV9 and J usage is TRBJ2-1, with 7 bases identical to TRBD2. CDR3 length: 15 amino acids. The V gene's germline CDR1 is SGDLS and CDR2 YYNGEE. Losses at the gene ends were 0 bases for V and 5 bases for J; bases not matched to a gene: 5. CDR3 sequence: CASSVGGGVHNEQFF. DNA of the CDR3: TGTGCCAGCAGCGTAGGGGGAGGGGTCCACAATGAGCAGTTCTTC.

The V call is TRBV4-3, the J call TRBJ2-5; 7 bases are a match to TRBD1. Germline assignment: CDR1 LGHNA and CDR2 YSLEER. Trimming at V came to 1 base and at J to 3 bases, leaving 8 bases not matched to a gene. The CDR3 totals 16 residues. CDR3 region: CASSQVYGDREETQYF. CDR3 nucleotide sequence: TGCGCCAGCAGCCAAGTCTACGGGGACAGAGAAGAGACCCAGTACTTC.

The V gene is TRBV5-1, the J gene TRBJ2-7, with TRBD2 matching 11 bases. The CDR3 contains 15 residues. CDR1 and CDR2 from the germline V gene are SGHRS and YFSETQ. Unmatched junction bases numbered 7, after V lost 5 bases and J lost 3 bases. CDR3: CASREETSGSYEQYF. The CDR3 nucleotides read TGCGCCAGCAGGGAAGAAACTAGCGGGAGCTACGAGCAGTACTTC.

The genes are TRBV5-5 and TRBJ1-5; D may be TRBD1 (5 bases). Trimming took off 4 bases at V and 4 bases at J, with 18 bases between the two ends. This CDR3 is built from 16 residues. The germline V gene has CDR1 SGHKS and CDR2 YYEKEE (reference sequence). CDR3 protein: CASSRDSPTGNQPQHF. DNA of the CDR3: TGTGCCAGCAGCCGCGACAGCCCGACGGGTAATCAGCCCCAGCATTTT.

As concerns this clone: A read error may produce the germline difference seen at one junction end. CDR3 sequence reads: CASSKQGSSHEQYF. Written as DNA, the CDR3 is TGTGCCAGCAGTAAACAGGGGAGCTCCCACGAGCAGTACTTC. The chain recombines TRBV6-1 with TRBJ2-7; 7 bases map to TRBD1. Per the germline V gene, CDR1 is MNHNS and CDR2 is SASEGT. The CDR3 is made up of 14 amino acids.

The J gene is TRBJ2-7, the V gene TRBV5-6; TRBD2 matches at 10 bases. V lost 4 bases and J lost 2; bases outside the gene matches: 6. The germline V gene has CDR1 SGHDT and CDR2 YYEEEE. CDR3 length: 15 amino acids. CDR3 sequence reads: CASSPGLADTYEQYF. CDR3 in DNA: TGTGCCAGCAGCCCCGGACTAGCGGATACCTACGAGCAGTACTTC.

The J gene is TRBJ1-2, the V gene TRBV29-1, with 8 bases aligning to TRBD1. This CDR3 contains 13 residues. V was clipped by 4 bases and J by 3 bases; unmatched bases: 4. Looked up from germline, CDR1 is SQVTM and CDR2 is ANQGSEA. The CDR3 DNA follows: TGCAGCGTTGGGGGGACAGGCGACTATGGCTACACCTTC. Encoded protein: CSVGGTGDYGYTF.

Written as DNA, the CDR3 is TGTGCCAGCAGCGTGGGGACACTCCGAGAGACCCAGTACTTC. Encoded protein: CASSVGTLRETQYF. This sequence joins TRBV9 and TRBJ2-5; perhaps TRBD1 as D (6 bases). CDR3 length: 14 residues. With 2 bases removed from V and 4 bases from J, the gap between germline ends came to 12 bases. Germline-derived CDR1 and CDR2 are SGDLS and YYNGEE. Filled out from reference TRBV9 and TRBJ2-5, the complete variable domain reads DSGVTQTPKHLITATGQRVTLRCSPRSGDLSVYWYQQSLDQGLQFLIQYYNGEERAKGNILERFSAQQFPDLHSELNLSSLELGDSALYFCASSVGTLRETQYFGPGTRLLVL.

The chain employs TRBV18 and TRBJ2-7, with TRBD2 matching over 14 bases. CDR1 and CDR2 (germline): KGHSH, LQKENI. The CDR3 contains 16 residues. V lost 3 bases, J lost 7 bases, and 8 bases stayed unmatched. The CDR3 here is CASSPGLAGALGEQYF. The CDR3 coding sequence is TGTGCCAGCTCACCGGGACTAGCGGGAGCATTAGGAGAGCAGTACTTC.

This chain uses TRBV5-4 with TRBJ2-1, with 8 positions matching TRBD1. Germline V gene lookup returns CDR1 SGHNT and CDR2 YYREEE (reference sequence). V lost 4 bases, J lost 4 bases, and 7 bases stayed unmatched. The CDR3 length is 15 residues. This chain's CDR3 is CASSLQGARYNEQFF. CDR3 sequence (DNA): TGTGCCAGCAGCCTTCAGGGGGCGCGATACAATGAGCAGTTCTTC.

V is TRBV7-9 and J is TRBJ1-2, with D hard to call. Germline CDR1 is SEHNR and CDR2 is FQNEAQ (reference sequence). This CDR3 spans 12 amino acids. V was trimmed by 5 bases and J by 4 bases, leaving 8 bases between them. The CDR3: CASSALAYGYTF. CDR3 coding DNA: TGTGCCAGCAGCGCCCTAGCCTATGGCTACACCTTC.

This sequence joins TRBV7-6 and TRBJ2-1; TRBD2 matches 7 bases. V dropped 3 bases and J dropped 0; count of bases not matched to a gene: 8. The CDR3 consists of 17 residues. Germline lookup yields CDR1 SGHVS and CDR2 FNYEAQ. The CDR3 DNA follows: TGTGCCAGCAGCTTGGCCTCTAGCGGTAGCTCCTACAATGAGCAGTTCTTC. Its translation: CASSLASSGSSYNEQFF.

This clone is termed medium-sized. The CDR3 here is CASSSAGEFNSPLHF. CDR3 coding DNA: TGTGCCAGCAGCTCCGCAGGGGAATTTAATTCACCCCTCCACTTT. The chain recombines TRBV7-9 with TRBJ1-6, with D perhaps TRBD1 (6 bases). The CDR3 consists of 15 residues. V shed 4 bases and J shed 6 bases, with 13 bases lying between them. The germline gives CDR1 SEHNR, CDR2 FQNEAQ (reference sequence). The whole variable domain, remainder taken from reference TRBV7-9 and TRBJ1-6, is DTGVSQNPRHKITKRGQNVTFRCDPISEHNRLYWYRQTLGQGPEFLTYFQNEAQLEKSRLLSDRFSAERPKGSFSTLEIQRTEQGDSAMYLCASSSAGEFNSPLHFGNGTRLTVT.

CDR3 amino acids: CASRQNFWTGYSGGANVLTF. As DNA, the CDR3 is TGTGCCAGCAGGCAAAATTTCTGGACGGGATACTCGGGCGGGGCCAACGTCCTGACTTTC. The chain carries TRBV2 and TRBJ2-6; D perhaps matches TRBD2 (5 bases). This CDR3 region has 20 residues. In germline, CDR1 is SNHLY, CDR2 FYNNEI. V shed 6 bases and J shed 4 bases, with 28 bases lying between them.

A remark on this clone: It is unclear where the CDR3 begins or ends on the DNA, so no DNA is shown, and the CDR3 is as TCRdb lists it. J is TRBJ2-2 and V is TRBV9; the table's D call, TRBD1, has no DNA check behind it. The CDR3 is 16 amino acids long, termini counted. The V gene's germline CDR1 is SGDLS and CDR2 YYNGEE. CDR3 sequence: CASSAGDSLRAGELFF.

The chain combines TRBV6-6 with TRBJ1-1; weak D call: TRBD1 (6 bases). CDR3 length: 13 amino acids. Germline V gene sequence: CDR1 MNHNY, CDR2 SVGAGI (reference sequence). Trimming took off 5 bases at V and 2 bases at J, with 9 bases between the two ends. The CDR3 is CASSMDSNTEAFF. The CDR3 DNA sequence: TGTGCCAGCAGTATGGACAGCAACACTGAAGCTTTCTTT.

This clone was seen a single time. The chain recombines TRBV6-5 with TRBJ1-1; D call uncertain. In germline, CDR1 is MNHEY, CDR2 SVGAGI. V shed 11 bases and J shed 1 base, with 11 bases lying between them. The CDR3 runs to 12 residues. The CDR3 bases are TGTGCCGCTTTTGAGCGGAACACTGAAGCTTTCTTT. Translation: CAAFERNTEAFF.

The rearrangement links TRBV4-2 to TRBJ1-4; 9 nucleotides align to TRBD1. The length of the CDR3 is 16 residues. Per the germline V gene, CDR1 is LGHNA and CDR2 is YNFKEQ. V lost 3 bases to trimming and J lost 5 bases; unmatched junction nucleotides: 7. The CDR3 region is CASSHPDRGENEKLFF. Here the CDR3 DNA reads TGTGCCAGCAGCCACCCGGACAGGGGCGAAAATGAAAAACTGTTTTTT.

This clone is a singleton in its sample. The chain couples TRBV2 to TRBJ2-7; no firm D call. V was cut by 5 bases and J by 3 bases, with 14 bases left in between. This CDR3 has 14 amino acids. Germline V gene data show CDR1 as SNHLY and CDR2 as FYNNEI. The CDR3 region is CASSSGSYIYEQYF. The CDR3 DNA reads TGTGCCAGCAGTTCCGGGTCATACATCTACGAGCAGTACTTC.

The chain couples TRBV6-6 to TRBJ2-7; D is unclear. The CDR3 runs 14 residues. Per germline, CDR1 MNHNY and CDR2 SVGAGI (reference sequence). The V end was cut by 2 bases, the J end by 0 bases, with 8 bases between. Written as DNA, the CDR3 is TGTGCCAGCAGTTACGTCCGCTACTCCTACGAGCAGTACTTC. Its protein is CASSYVRYSYEQYF.

The genes are TRBV5-1 and TRBJ1-5; D unresolved. Germline CDR1 and CDR2: SGHRS and YFSETQ. The V end was cut by 0 bases, the J end by 3 bases, with 4 bases between. CDR3 length: 13 amino acids. In DNA, the CDR3 is TGCGCCAGCAGCTTGGCCTCCAATCAGCCCCAGCATTTT. Amino acids: CASSLASNQPQHF.

The rearrangement links TRBV2 to TRBJ1-1; the D is unclear. Germline CDR1 is SNHLY and CDR2 is FYNNEI. The CDR3 is 16 amino acids. Between the trimmed V and J ends, which lost 1 base and 1 base, there was a span of 13 bases. The CDR3 nucleotides are TGTGCCAGCAGTGAAGGCCCCATGAGAAGGAACACTGAAGCTTTCTTT. This encodes CASSEGPMRRNTEAFF.

The gene calls are TRBV27 and TRBJ1-5, with TRBD1 as a possible D gene (6 bases). The germline V and J ends were trimmed by 4 bases and 6 bases, with 10 bases remaining between them. CDR3 length: 13 amino acids. Germline V CDR1 and CDR2: MNHEY, SMNVEV (reference sequence). CDR3 nucleotides: TGTGCCAGCAGTTCGGGGGGGCCTCAGCCCCAGCATTTT. Protein sequence: CASSSGGPQPQHF.